The T cell receptor beta chain described here comes from a study of identical twins. This clonotype was seen a handful of times. TCRdb reprocessed the 5' RACE reads via MiXCR and lists one record per CDR3 protein. The sample lists 400,000 to 650,000 distinct CDR3 sequences, under 25% occurring once. This CDR3 has 15 amino acids. V lost 3 bases to trimming and J lost 2 bases; unmatched junction nucleotides: 6. These sequences were also reported in another study, on T cells expressing NK-cell markers.

The sequenced sample was CD4+ T cells sorted from blood. The source is a woman aged 18-35 years in good health. The chain is built from TRBV12-3 or TRBV12-4 and TRBJ2-7; 8 nucleotides line up with TRBD2. Here the CDR3 reads CASSFEAGVTYEQYF. CDR3 nucleotides: TGTGCCAGCAGTTTCGAAGCGGGAGTAACCTACGAGCAGTACTTC.